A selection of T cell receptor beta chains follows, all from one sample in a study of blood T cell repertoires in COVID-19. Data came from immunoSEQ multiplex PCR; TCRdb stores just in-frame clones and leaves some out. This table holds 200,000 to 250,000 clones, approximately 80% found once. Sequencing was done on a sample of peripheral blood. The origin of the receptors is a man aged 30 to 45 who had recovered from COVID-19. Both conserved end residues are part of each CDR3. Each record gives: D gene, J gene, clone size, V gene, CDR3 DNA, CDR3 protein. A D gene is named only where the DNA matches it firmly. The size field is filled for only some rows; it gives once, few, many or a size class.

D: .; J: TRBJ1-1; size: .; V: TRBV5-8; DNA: TGTGCCAGCAGCCTGTACACTGAAGCTTTCTTT; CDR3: CASSLYTEAFF
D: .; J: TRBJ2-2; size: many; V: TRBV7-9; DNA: TGTGCCAGCAGCTCGACGGGGGTCGGCACCGGGGAGCTGTTTTTT; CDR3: CASSSTGVGTGELFF
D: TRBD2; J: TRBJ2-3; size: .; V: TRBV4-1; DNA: TGCGCCAGCAGCCAAAGTACGGGGGGGATCACAGATACGCAGTATTTT; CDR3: CASSQSTGGITDTQYF
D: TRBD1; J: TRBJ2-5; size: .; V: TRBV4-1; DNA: TGCGCCAGCAGCCGCACAGGGGGAGAGGAGACCCAGTACTTC; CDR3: CASSRTGGEETQYF
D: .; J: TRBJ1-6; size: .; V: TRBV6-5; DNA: TGTGCCAGCAGCCGCTTGTCACGACAGAGTTCACCCCTCCACTTT; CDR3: CASSRLSRQSSPLHF
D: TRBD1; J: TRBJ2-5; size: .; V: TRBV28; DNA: TGTGCCAGCAGTTTATGGGGACAGGGGGAGGAGACCCAGTACTTC; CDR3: CASSLWGQGEETQYF
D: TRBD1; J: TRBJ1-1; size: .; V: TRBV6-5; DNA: TGTGCCTCCCGGGACAGGGGGCGCGGGACTGAAGCTTTCTTT; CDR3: CASRDRGRGTEAFF
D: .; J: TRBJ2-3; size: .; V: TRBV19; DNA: TGTGCCAGTAGTTCGGGCGGGGGCCGCACAGATACGCAGTATTTT; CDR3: CASSSGGGRTDTQYF
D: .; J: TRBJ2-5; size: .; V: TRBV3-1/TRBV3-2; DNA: TGTGCCAGCAGCCAAGGGCTCCAAGAGACCCAGTACTTC; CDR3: CASSQGLQETQYF
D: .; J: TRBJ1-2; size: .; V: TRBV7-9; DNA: TGTGCCAGCAGCGCATCGCTAGGAGACTATGGCTACACCTTC; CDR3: CASSASLGDYGYTF
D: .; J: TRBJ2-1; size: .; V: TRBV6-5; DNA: TGTGCCAGCAGTTACTCGAGAGGCTCCTACAATGAGCAGTTCTTC; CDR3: CASSYSRGSYNEQFF
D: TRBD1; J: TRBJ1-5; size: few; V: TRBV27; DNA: TGTGCCAGCAGGACCGGGACAGGGGGTAGTCAGCCCCAGCATTTT; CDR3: CASRTGTGGSQPQHF
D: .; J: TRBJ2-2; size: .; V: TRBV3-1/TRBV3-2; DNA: TGTGCCAGCAGCCAAGACCCGGGGGCCGGGGAGCTGTTTTTT; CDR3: CASSQDPGAGELFF
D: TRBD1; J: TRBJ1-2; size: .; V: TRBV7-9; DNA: TGTGCCAGCAGCTTAGCTGGGGACAGGGTGCGAGGCTACACCTTC; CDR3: CASSLAGDRVRGYTF
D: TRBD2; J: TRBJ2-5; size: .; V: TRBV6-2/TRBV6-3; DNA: TGTGCCAGCAGCTCCTTAGCGGGGACTACATACCAAGAGACCCAGTACTTC; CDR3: CASSSLAGTTYQETQYF
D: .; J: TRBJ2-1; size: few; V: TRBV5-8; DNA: TGTGCCAGCAGCTTGGACAGAATAAGCCAGTTCTTC; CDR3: CASSLDRISQFF
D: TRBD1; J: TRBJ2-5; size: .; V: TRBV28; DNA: TGTGCCAGCAGTTCGGGACAGGATGTGAAGACCCAGTACTTC; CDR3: CASSSGQDVKTQYF
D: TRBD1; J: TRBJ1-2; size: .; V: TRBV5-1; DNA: TGCGCCAGCAGCCGCCGGGACAGAACATATAACTATGGCTACACCTTC; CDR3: CASSRRDRTYNYGYTF
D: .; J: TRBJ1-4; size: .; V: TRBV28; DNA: TGTGCCAGCAGTTTTTCAGATTCCCGGGGGGAAAAACTGTTTTTT; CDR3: CASSFSDSRGEKLFF
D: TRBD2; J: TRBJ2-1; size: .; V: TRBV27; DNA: TGTGCCAGCAGTCAGTGGGGGGGTGAGCAGTTCTTC; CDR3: CASSQWGGEQFF
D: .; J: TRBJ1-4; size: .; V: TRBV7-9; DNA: TGTGCCAGCAGGGACACCGCGGGGACTAATGAAAAACTGTTTTTT; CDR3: CASRDTAGTNEKLFF
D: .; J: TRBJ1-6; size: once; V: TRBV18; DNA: TGTGCCAGCTCACCATTGAGTTCCAGCGGGTATAATTCACCCCTCCACTTT; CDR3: CASSPLSSSGYNSPLHF
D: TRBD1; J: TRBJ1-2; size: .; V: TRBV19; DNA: TGTGCCTCAGAGCCGGGACAGGGGAACTATGGCTACACCTTC; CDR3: CASEPGQGNYGYTF
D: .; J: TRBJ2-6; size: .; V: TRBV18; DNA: TGTGCCAGCTCAGGCCAGGGGTCTGGGGCCAACGTCCTGACTTTC; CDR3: CASSGQGSGANVLTF
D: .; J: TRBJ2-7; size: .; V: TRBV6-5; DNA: TGTGCCAGCAGTTACTCCCCCGACAGCGACTCCTACGAGCAGTACTTC; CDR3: CASSYSPDSDSYEQYF
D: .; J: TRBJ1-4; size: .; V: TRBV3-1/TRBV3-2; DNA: TGTGCCAGCAGCCAAGATCCAGGGCCTAACGAAAAACTGTTTTTT; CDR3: CASSQDPGPNEKLFF